A selection of T cell receptor beta chains follows, all from one sample in a study of T-cell memory formation after mild COVID-19. TCRdb reprocessed the 5' RACE reads with MiXCR, giving one entry per CDR3 protein. The sample holds around 410,000 distinct CDR3 sequences, around 22% seen once. The sequencing sample was made of PBMCs or a T cell subset sorted from them (not recorded which). The receptor set was obtained from an adult woman who had mild COVID-19 (a few samples of this study predate the infection). Cell type and time point are not known. Each CDR3 is given with its conserved first and last residue.

cdr3_length	v_call	cdr3_aa
16	TRBV6-2/TRBV6-3	CASSRVSGTGANEQFF
15	TRBV5-4	CASRSTSGTYNEQFF
12	TRBV29-1	CSVEKTVGGYTF
17	TRBV4-2	CASSLLEVGGGKNEQFF
18	TRBV6-5	CASSDTMIAGGPTDTQYF
13	TRBV5-1	CASSSGQGHGYTF
14	TRBV20-1	CSASDRGFGNTIYF
14	TRBV12-3/TRBV12-4	CASSLGEGNYGYTF
13	TRBV12-3/TRBV12-4	CASRDREWNEQFF
14	TRBV15	CATSTRASPLGQFF
13	TRBV6-6	CASRAGVSNEQFF
16	TRBV5-1	CASSLDVRGVRETQYF
16	TRBV12-3/TRBV12-4	CASTPQVAYSYNEQFF
15	TRBV4-1	CASSADRDGTYEQYF
12	TRBV12-3/TRBV12-4	CASRPGSGPQHF
11	TRBV15	CATSSPSSQYF
15	TRBV12-3/TRBV12-4	CASSLMRGTQETQYF
16	TRBV27	CASSPSPGTGSSEQFF